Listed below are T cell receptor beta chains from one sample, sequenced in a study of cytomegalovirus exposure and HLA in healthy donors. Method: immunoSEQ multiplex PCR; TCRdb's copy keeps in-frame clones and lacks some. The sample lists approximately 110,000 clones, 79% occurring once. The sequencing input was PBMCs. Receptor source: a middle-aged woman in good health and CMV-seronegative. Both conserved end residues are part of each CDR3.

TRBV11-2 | CASSFLGGDAKEQYF
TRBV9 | CASSVSRASGANVLTF
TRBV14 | CASSPTGGGNNEQFF
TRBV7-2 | CASSLWGRGGYEQYF
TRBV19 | CASSDGTEGASGNTIYF
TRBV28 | CASSLRQPMNTEAFF
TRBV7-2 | CASSPRPGLEITVSYEQYF
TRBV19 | CASSIGGGNTEAFF
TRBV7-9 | CASRDREDGTEAFF
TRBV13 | CASLPQGADDTQYF
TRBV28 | CASSLSPEQFF
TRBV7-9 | CASSLNQRDSPLHF
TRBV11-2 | CASSLDAGGQPQHF
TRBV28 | CASSSGQDTQYF
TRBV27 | CASRMGAAPSYEQYF
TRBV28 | CASTVNLNTEAFF
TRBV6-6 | CASSYNGREQYF
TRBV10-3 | CAISESTAGQPQHF
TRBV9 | CASSRDRANQPQHF
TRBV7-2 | CASRPTSGGADYNEQFF
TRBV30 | CAWRSDSNYGYTF
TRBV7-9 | CASSLGTDSDTQYF
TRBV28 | CASSLSGGAPREQYF